This T cell receptor beta chain was sequenced during a study of cytomegalovirus exposure and HLA in healthy donors. Germline CDR1 and CDR2: SGHNT and YYREEE (reference sequence). Trimming removed 1 base at V and 2 bases at J, with 9 bases between. The CDR3 is made up of 14 amino acids. The PCR ran on 60 Vbeta and 13 Jbeta primers. The protocol was immunoSEQ multiplex PCR, while the TCRdb copy is restricted to in-frame clones and leaves out a portion. The sample carries some 120,000 clones, over 80% recorded once. The sequenced sample was PBMCs. The clonotype comes from a man between 18 and 35 years old in good health and CMV-seropositive. The rearrangement links TRBV5-4 to TRBJ2-5, with a weak D call TRBD2 (6 bases). CDR3 nucleotides: TGTGCCAGCAGCTTGCTGGGGGGTCAAGAGACCCAGTACTTC. Residues: CASSLLGGQETQYF.